These 5 T cell receptor beta chains originate from one sample sequenced in a study of cytomegalovirus exposure and HLA in healthy donors. In the PCR, 60 Vbeta and 13 Jbeta primers were used. TCRdb's copy holds only in-frame clones and misses some; the assay was immunoSEQ multiplex PCR. The repertoire includes under 150,000 clones, around four fifths of them detected once, and 2% to 2.5% sits in the top ten. Sequenced: PBMCs. The receptors were gathered from a man aged 25 to 45 in good health and CMV-seronegative.

The chain carries TRBV6-1 and TRBJ2-5; 12 bases are shared with TRBD1. J lost 5 bases, V lost 8 bases, and 6 bases had no gene match. CDR1 and CDR2 (germline): MNHNS, SASEGT. The CDR3 extends over 14 amino acids. The CDR3 DNA reads TGTGCCAGCTCCTGGGACAGGGGGCAGGAGACCCAGTACTTC. This encodes CASSWDRGQETQYF.

The chain has TRBV11-2 and TRBJ1-6; TRBD1 is a possible D gene (5 bases). Germline V lookup: CDR1 SGHAT, CDR2 FQNNGV. This CDR3 has 13 amino acids. V lost 5 bases to trimming and J lost 8 bases, with 10 bases between them. The CDR3 is CASSMGEDSPLHF. The CDR3, as DNA: TGTGCCAGCAGCATGGGGGAGGATTCACCCCTCCACTTT.

The V and J genes are TRBV4-1 and TRBJ2-3, with D possibly matching TRBD2 (5 bases). CDR3 size: 18 residues. The germline gives CDR1 MGHRA, CDR2 YSYEKL. V was shortened by 3 bases and J by 0 bases, with 19 bases between the two germline ends. CDR3 loop: CASSQWTAGLPSTDTQYF. The CDR3, as DNA: TGCGCCAGCAGCCAGTGGACTGCCGGACTCCCGAGCACAGATACGCAGTATTTT.

This clone occurred once. CDR3 amino acids: CASSLGQGYGYTF. Written as DNA, the CDR3 is TGTGCCAGCAGCTTAGGGCAGGGATATGGCTACACCTTC. This chain links TRBV13 with TRBJ1-2, with D possibly TRBD1 on 5 matching bases. CDR3 length: 13 amino acids. Trimming shortened V by 0 bases and J by 5 bases, and 7 bases separated the two germline ends. CDR1 is PRHDT and CDR2 is FYEKMQ in the germline V gene (reference sequence).

This chain links TRBV6-1 with TRBJ2-7; D might be TRBD2 (6 bases). Germline V gene data show CDR1 as MNHNS and CDR2 as SASEGT. This CDR3 comprises 15 residues. V lost 7 bases to trimming and J lost 0 bases, with 16 bases between them. Here the CDR3 reads CASILMAGPSYEQYF. DNA for the CDR3: TGTGCCAGCATCCTCATGGCGGGGCCCTCCTACGAGCAGTACTTC.